One and the same sample provided the 13 T cell receptor beta chains below, sequenced in a study of immune evolution from preneoplasia to lung adenocarcinoma. TCRdb's table, derived via immunoSEQ multiplex PCR, lists solely in-frame clones and lacks some. The sample shows 5,500 to 8,000 clones, around 77% of them seen only once. Sequencing was carried out using FFPE lung adenocarcinoma in situ tissue. The source is a person aged 55-79 years with lung adenocarcinoma.

The rearrangement links TRBV27 to TRBJ2-2; possibly TRBD2 for D (5 bases). The CDR3 consists of 15 residues. Germline V gives CDR1 MNHEY, CDR2 SMNVEV (reference sequence). V was cut by 0 bases and J by 6 bases, with 11 bases left in between. The CDR3 DNA follows: TGTGCCAGCAGTTTATCTCGGGGTCCGGCCGGGGAGCTGTTTTTT. It encodes CASSLSRGPAGELFF.

The chain uses TRBV11-3 and TRBJ1-1; D perhaps matches TRBD1 (5 bases). Germline V gene sequence: CDR1 SGHNT, CDR2 YENEEA. Trimming took 1 base from V and 4 from J, leaving 7 bases between them. CDR3 length equals 13 residues. CDR3 nucleotide sequence: TGTGCCAGCAGCTTAGTGAGGGGCACTGAAGCTTTCTTT. Protein product: CASSLVRGTEAFF.

V usage is TRBV28 and J usage is TRBJ1-2; the D gene is possibly TRBD1 (5 bases). V lost 5 bases and J lost 5, with 18 bases in between. Germline lookup yields CDR1 MDHEN and CDR2 SYDVKM. This CDR3 contains 15 residues. In nucleotides, the CDR3 is TGTGCCAGCAGTCCAATTCCGGGACGGCCATATGGCTACACCTTC. This encodes CASSPIPGRPYGYTF.

J is TRBJ1-4 and V is TRBV7-9; D unclear. This CDR3 has 13 amino acids. Germline V gene lookup returns CDR1 SEHNR and CDR2 FQNEAQ (reference sequence). V was cut by 7 bases and J by 8 bases, with 14 bases left in between. CDR3 in DNA: TGTGCCAGCACGGGCGTATGGCGGGAAAAACTGTTTTTT. Translated: CASTGVWREKLFF.

This clone was seen only a few times. The rearrangement joins TRBV9 to TRBJ2-1; 8 bases fit TRBD2. In germline, CDR1 is SGDLS, CDR2 YYNGEE. Trimming removed 3 bases from V and 6 bases from J; junction bases left unmatched: 11. The CDR3 loop spans 16 amino acids. CDR3 in DNA: TGTGCCAGCAGCGCCAGTCGGGGGGGGTTTTTCAATGAGCAGTTCTTC. Its translation: CASSASRGGFFNEQFF.

The V and J genes are TRBV25-1 and TRBJ1-2, with D maybe TRBD1 (5 bases). Germline V gives CDR1 MGHDK, CDR2 SYGVNS. Trimming stripped 2 bases from V and 2 bases from J, with 12 bases between. This CDR3 has 15 amino acids. CDR3 loop: CASSETGISNYGYTF. For the CDR3, the DNA is TGTGCCAGCAGTGAAACAGGTATTTCGAACTATGGCTACACCTTC.

V usage is TRBV6-1 and J usage is TRBJ1-5; a possible D gene is TRBD1 (6 bases). From germline, CDR1 is MNHNS and CDR2 SASEGT. V was cut by 7 bases and J by 3 bases, with 13 bases left in between. The CDR3 runs to 14 residues. The CDR3 DNA is TGTGCCAGCATCACAGGGTCGGTCAATCAGCCCCAGCATTTT. Residues: CASITGSVNQPQHF.

The chain employs TRBV28 and TRBJ1-3; 7 bases map to TRBD1. The germline gives CDR1 MDHEN, CDR2 SYDVKM. Trimming at V came to 3 bases and at J to 0 bases, leaving 2 bases not matched to a gene. This CDR3 comprises 15 residues. In nucleotides, the CDR3 is TGTGCCAGCAGTTTTAACAGGGGCTCTGGAAACACCATATATTTT. It codes for CASSFNRGSGNTIYF.

The rearrangement links TRBV5-4 to TRBJ1-2, with 8 bases matching TRBD1. Germline V gives CDR1 SGHNT, CDR2 YYREEE (reference sequence). With V trimmed by 0 bases and J by 7 bases, 8 bases remained unmatched. The CDR3 runs 15 residues. CDR3 loop: CASSLALGQGGGYTF. CDR3 in DNA: TGTGCCAGCAGCTTGGCCCTTGGACAGGGTGGTGGCTACACCTTC. Together with reference TRBV5-4 and TRBJ1-2, the CDR3 gives the full variable domain: ETGVTQSPTHLIKTRGQQVTLRCSSQSGHNTVSWYQQALGQGPQFIFQYYREEENGRGNFPPRFSGLQFPNYSSELNVNALELDDSALYLCASSLALGQGGGYTFGSGTRLTVV.

V gene TRBV28 combines with J gene TRBJ2-7; D is unclear. With 3 bases removed from V and 0 bases from J, the gap between germline ends came to 12 bases. CDR1 is MDHEN, CDR2 SYDVKM, per germline. The CDR3 has 15 amino acids. Here the CDR3 DNA reads TGTGCCAGCAGTTTGAAGGTGGGCAGCTCCTACGAGCAGTACTTC. As protein: CASSLKVGSSYEQYF.

The chain is built from TRBV7-9 and TRBJ2-5, with D perhaps TRBD1 (6 bases). Germline CDR1 SEHNR, CDR2 FQNEAQ (reference sequence). This CDR3 is 14 amino acids long. The ends were cut back, 5 bases at V and 5 bases at J, with 15 bases in the middle. CDR3 region: CASSPTGFVETQYF. DNA of the CDR3: TGTGCCAGCAGCCCTACAGGGTTCGTTGAGACCCAGTACTTC.

V gene TRBV7-2 combines with J gene TRBJ2-7, with 7 bases matching TRBD1. Unmatched junction bases numbered 11, after V lost 5 bases and J lost 4 bases. This CDR3 is 15 amino acids long. The germline gives CDR1 SGHTA, CDR2 FQGNSA. The CDR3 spells CASSLVQGSGYEQYF. CDR3 bases: TGTGCCAGCAGCCTAGTACAGGGGAGTGGGTACGAGCAGTACTTC.

The J gene is TRBJ2-5, the V gene TRBV6-1; 8 nucleotides align to TRBD1. CDR1 MNHNS and CDR2 SASEGT come from the germline V gene. The CDR3 runs to 17 residues. The trim removed 2 bases at V and 5 bases at J, leaving 13 bases unmatched. CDR3 loop: CASSEPKGAGGMETQYF. For the CDR3, the DNA is TGTGCCAGCAGTGAACCGAAGGGGGCAGGGGGCATGGAGACCCAGTACTTC.